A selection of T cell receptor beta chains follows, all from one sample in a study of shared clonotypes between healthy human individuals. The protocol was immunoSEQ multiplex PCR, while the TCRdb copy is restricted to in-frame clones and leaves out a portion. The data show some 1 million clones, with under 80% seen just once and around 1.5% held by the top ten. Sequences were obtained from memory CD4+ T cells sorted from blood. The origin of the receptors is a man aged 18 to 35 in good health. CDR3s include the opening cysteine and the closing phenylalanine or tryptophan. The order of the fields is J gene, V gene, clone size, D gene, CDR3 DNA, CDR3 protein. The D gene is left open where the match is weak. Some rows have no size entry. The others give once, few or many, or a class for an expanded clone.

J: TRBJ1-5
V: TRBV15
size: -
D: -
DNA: TGTGCCACCAGCCCCCGACCAGGGGCTAAGCAGCCCCAGCATTTT
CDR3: CATSPRPGAKQPQHF

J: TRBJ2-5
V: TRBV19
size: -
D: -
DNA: TGTGCCAGTAGCATGGAACGGGGTCCCGGTGGGACCCAGTACTTC
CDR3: CASSMERGPGGTQYF

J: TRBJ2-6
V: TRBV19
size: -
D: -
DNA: TGTGCCAGTAGTAACCAGGGCCTCTCTGGGGCCAACGTCCTGACTTTC
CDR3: CASSNQGLSGANVLTF

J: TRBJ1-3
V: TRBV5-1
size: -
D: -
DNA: TGCGCCAGCAGCTTGGAGGCAGTCGTCTCTGGAAACACCATATATTTT
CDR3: CASSLEAVVSGNTIYF

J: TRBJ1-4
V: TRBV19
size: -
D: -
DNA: TGTGCCAGTACGACATCCCCTAATGAAAAACTGTTTTTT
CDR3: CASTTSPNEKLFF

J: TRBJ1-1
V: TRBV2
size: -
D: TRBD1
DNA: TGTGCCAGCAGGACAGGGGGAAAGAACACTGAAGCTTTCTTT
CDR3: CASRTGGKNTEAFF

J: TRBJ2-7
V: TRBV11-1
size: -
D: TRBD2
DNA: TGTGCCAGCAGCGGCCCCGGGGGGGCCTACGAGCAGTACTTC
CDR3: CASSGPGGAYEQYF

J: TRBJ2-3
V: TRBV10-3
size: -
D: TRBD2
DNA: TGTGCCATCTCCGGACTAGCGGGAGGGCCCCGCACAGATACGCAGTATTTT
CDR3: CAISGLAGGPRTDTQYF

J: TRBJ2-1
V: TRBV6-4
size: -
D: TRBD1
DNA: TGTGCCAGCAGTGGCGACAGGGGAGGACTGTTCTTC
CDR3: CASSGDRGGLFF

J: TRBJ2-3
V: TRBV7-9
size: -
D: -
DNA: TGTGCCAGCAGCCTACAAGTCTTCGCAGGGGATTTCACAGATACGCAGTATTTT
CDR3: CASSLQVFAGDFTDTQYF

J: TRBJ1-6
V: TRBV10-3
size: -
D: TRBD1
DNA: TGTGCCATCAGTAATGACAGGGTCAATTCACCCCTCCACTTT
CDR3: CAISNDRVNSPLHF

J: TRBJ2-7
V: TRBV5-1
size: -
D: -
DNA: TGCGCCAGCAGAGGTTTGGGAGCGAAGTCCTACGAGCAGTACTTC
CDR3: CASRGLGAKSYEQYF

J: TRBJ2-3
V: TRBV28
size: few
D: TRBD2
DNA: TGTGCCAGCAGTCCGCCTAGCGGGAGTATGGATACGCAGTATTTT
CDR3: CASSPPSGSMDTQYF

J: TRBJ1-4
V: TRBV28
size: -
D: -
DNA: TGTGCCAGCAGCCTATCCGCGTTAGGACACATGGGTGCAACTAATGAAAAACTGTTTTTT
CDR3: CASSLSALGHMGATNEKLFF

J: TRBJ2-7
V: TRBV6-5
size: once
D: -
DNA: TGTGCCAGCAGTTACGTGGGGAGCACGGGCGAGCAGTACTTC
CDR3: CASSYVGSTGEQYF

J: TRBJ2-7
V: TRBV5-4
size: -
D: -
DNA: TGTGCCAGCAGCTTGCCGAACTACGAGCAGTACTTC
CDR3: CASSLPNYEQYF

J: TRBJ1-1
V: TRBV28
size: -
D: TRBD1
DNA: TGTGCCAGCCTTGGGACAGGGCCCTCGGGAGCTTTCTTT
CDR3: CASLGTGPSGAFF

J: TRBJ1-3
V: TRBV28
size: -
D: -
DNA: TGTGCCAGCAGTCTCGTGGCAGGGGCTGGAAACACCATATATTTT
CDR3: CASSLVAGAGNTIYF

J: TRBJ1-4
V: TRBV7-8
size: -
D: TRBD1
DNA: TGTGCCAGCAGCCCGCGACAGGGGAGTGAAAAACTGTTTTTT
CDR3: CASSPRQGSEKLFF

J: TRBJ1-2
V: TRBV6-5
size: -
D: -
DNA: TGTGCCAGCAGCGACGGGTCCCTATACTATGGCTACACCTTC
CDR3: CASSDGSLYYGYTF

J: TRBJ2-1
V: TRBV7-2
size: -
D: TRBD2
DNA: TGTGCCAGCAGCTTTTCGGGACTAGTGTCCCATGAGCAGTTCTTC
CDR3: CASSFSGLVSHEQFF

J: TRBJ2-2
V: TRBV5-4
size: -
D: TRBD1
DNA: TGTGCCAGCAGCTTTATGGGACAGGGGGCCGCCGGGGAGCTGTTTTTT
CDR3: CASSFMGQGAAGELFF

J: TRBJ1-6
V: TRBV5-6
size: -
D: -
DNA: TGTGCCAGCAGCTTGTTACAGGAGAGCTCCTATAATTCACCCCTCCACTTT
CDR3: CASSLLQESSYNSPLHF

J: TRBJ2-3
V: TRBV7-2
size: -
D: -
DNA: TGTGCCAGCAGCTTATCTAATGGCGATACGCAGTATTTT
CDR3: CASSLSNGDTQYF

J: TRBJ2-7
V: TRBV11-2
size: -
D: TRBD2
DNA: TGTGCCAGCAGCTTAACCGGACTAGCGGGAAACGAGCAGTACTTC
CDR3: CASSLTGLAGNEQYF

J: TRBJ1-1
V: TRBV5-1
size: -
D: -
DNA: TGCGCCAGCAGCTTATCTACACTGAACACTGAAGCTTTCTTT
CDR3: CASSLSTLNTEAFF

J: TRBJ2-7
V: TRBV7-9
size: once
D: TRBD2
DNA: TGTGCCAGCAGCTATAGCGGGGGGTCTTCCTACGAGCAGTACTTC
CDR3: CASSYSGGSSYEQYF

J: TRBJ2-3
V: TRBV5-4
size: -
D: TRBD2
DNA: TGTGCCAGCAGCTCGGAGACTAGCGGGAGAGGGCTGAATACGCAGTATTTT
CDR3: CASSSETSGRGLNTQYF

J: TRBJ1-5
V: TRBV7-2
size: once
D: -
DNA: TGTGCCAGCAGCCTAAGGCGGGGTCAGCCCCAGCATTTT
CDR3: CASSLRRGQPQHF

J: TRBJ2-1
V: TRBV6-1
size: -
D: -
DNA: TGTGCCAGCAGTGATGGGGTCGGTGAGCAGTTCTTC
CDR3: CASSDGVGEQFF

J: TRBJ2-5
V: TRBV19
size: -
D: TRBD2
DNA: TGTGCCAGTAGCCTTACATCGGGACTAGCGGGAGTAGAGACCCAGTACTTC
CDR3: CASSLTSGLAGVETQYF

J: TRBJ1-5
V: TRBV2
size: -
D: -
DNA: TGTGCCAGCAGTGAAGCCCAGGCGGGCCAGCCCCAGCATTTT
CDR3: CASSEAQAGQPQHF

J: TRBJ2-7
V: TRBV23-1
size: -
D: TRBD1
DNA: TGCGCCAGCAGTCAGCTGGGACAGGACTACGAGCAGTACTTC
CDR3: CASSQLGQDYEQYF

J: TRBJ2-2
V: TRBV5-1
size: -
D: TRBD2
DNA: TGCGCCAGCAGATCCCTAGCGGGAGATGGCGGGGAGCTGTTTTTT
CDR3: CASRSLAGDGGELFF

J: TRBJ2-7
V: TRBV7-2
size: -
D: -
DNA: TGTGCCAGCAGCTTAATAATGGGAAGCGAGCAGTACTTC
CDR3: CASSLIMGSEQYF

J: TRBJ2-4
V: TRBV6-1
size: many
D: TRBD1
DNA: TGTGCCAGCAGTGGAGGACAGGGGATCGTCGGCAAAAACATTCAGTACTTC
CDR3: CASSGGQGIVGKNIQYF

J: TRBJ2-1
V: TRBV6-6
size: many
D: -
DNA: TGTGCCAGCAAGAAGACTCCTTACAATGAGCAGTTCTTC
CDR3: CASKKTPYNEQFF

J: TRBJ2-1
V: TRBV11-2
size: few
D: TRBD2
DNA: TGTGCCAGCAGCTTACCTGGACTAGCGGGCCACAATGAGCAGTTCTTC
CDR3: CASSLPGLAGHNEQFF

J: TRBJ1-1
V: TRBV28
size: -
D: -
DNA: TGTGCCAGCAGTTTATCTTTAGGACACGGGTCTCAAGCTTTCTTT
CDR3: CASSLSLGHGSQAFF

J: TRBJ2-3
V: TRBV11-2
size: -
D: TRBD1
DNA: TGTGCCAGCAGCTTGGACAGGTCAGATACGCAGTATTTT
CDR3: CASSLDRSDTQYF

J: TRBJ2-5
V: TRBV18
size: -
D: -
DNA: TGTGCCAGCTCACCAATAGGTCAAGAGACCCAGTACTTC
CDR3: CASSPIGQETQYF

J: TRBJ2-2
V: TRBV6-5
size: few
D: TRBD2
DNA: TGTGCCAGTGGGGGAGGGATTGAGGCCGGGGAGCTGTTTTTT
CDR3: CASGGGIEAGELFF

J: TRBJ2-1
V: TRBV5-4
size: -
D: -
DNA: TGTGCCAGCAGCCCTAAGGGGGGGACCTACAATGAGCAGTTCTTC
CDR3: CASSPKGGTYNEQFF

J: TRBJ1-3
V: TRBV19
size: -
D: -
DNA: TGTGCCAGTAGTATGATGGAAGGAAACACCATATATTTT
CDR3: CASSMMEGNTIYF

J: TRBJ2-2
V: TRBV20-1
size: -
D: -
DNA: TGCAGTGCTAGTCGGACCGGGGAGCTGTTTTTT
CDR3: CSASRTGELFF

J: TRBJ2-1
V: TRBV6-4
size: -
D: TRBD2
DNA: TGTGCCAGCAGTTTGGCGGGGGGGACCTACAATGAGCAGTTCTTC
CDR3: CASSLAGGTYNEQFF

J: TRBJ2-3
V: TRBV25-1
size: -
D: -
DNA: TGTGCCAGCAGTCCCTATGGATCCATCCGCCAACTTCGACAGTATTTT
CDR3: CASSPYGSIRQLRQYF

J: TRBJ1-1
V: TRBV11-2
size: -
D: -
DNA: TGTGCCAGCAGCCCCTTCCAGGGACGAACTGAAGCTTTCTTT
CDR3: CASSPFQGRTEAFF

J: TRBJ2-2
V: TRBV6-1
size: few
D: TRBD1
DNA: TGTGCCAGCAGTCTTGGACAGGGGAACACCGGGGAGCTGTTTTTT
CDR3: CASSLGQGNTGELFF

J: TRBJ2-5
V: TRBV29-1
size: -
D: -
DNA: TGCAGCGTTGTTAGTGGGTTTCAAGAGACCCAGTACTTC
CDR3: CSVVSGFQETQYF

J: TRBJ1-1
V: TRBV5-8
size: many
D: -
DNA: TGTGCCAGCAGCTTCATTTTCAGGGGCGGGGGCACTGAAGCTTTCTTT
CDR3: CASSFIFRGGGTEAFF

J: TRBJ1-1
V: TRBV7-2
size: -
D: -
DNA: TGTGCCAGCAGCTTAGGTAGGGGTGTAGCTTTCTTT
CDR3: CASSLGRGVAFF

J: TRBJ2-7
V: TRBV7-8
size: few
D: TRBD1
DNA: TGTGCCAGCAGCACCGGACAGGGATACGAGCAGTACTTC
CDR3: CASSTGQGYEQYF

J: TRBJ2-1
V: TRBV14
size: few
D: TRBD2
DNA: TGTGCCAGCAGCCATAGGGCTAGCGGTAACAATGAGCAGTTCTTC
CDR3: CASSHRASGNNEQFF

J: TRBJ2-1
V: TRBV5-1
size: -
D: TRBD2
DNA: TGCGCCAGCAGCTTGGCCGGTACTAGCGGGGGACGTGAGCAGTTCTTC
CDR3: CASSLAGTSGGREQFF

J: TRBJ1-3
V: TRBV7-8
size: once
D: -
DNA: TGTGCCAGCAGCTCCCGTCCCGTTAGCTCTGGAAACACCATATATTTT
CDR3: CASSSRPVSSGNTIYF